These 32 T cell receptor beta chains were all obtained from the same sample, sequenced in a study of shared clonotypes between healthy human individuals. The naive CD8 population came from CD45RO-negative cells selected for CCR7, without terminally differentiated effector memory CD45RA+ cells. TCRdb keeps only in-frame clones here, not all; method: immunoSEQ multiplex PCR. Among 1.5 million to 2.5 million clones listed, approximately 95% were seen once. Sequencing used naive CD8+ T cells sorted from blood. These receptors all come from a man younger than 30 in good health.

The V gene is TRBV13, the J gene TRBJ2-7, with D possibly TRBD1 on 5 matching bases. This CDR3 contains 14 residues. Germline assignment: CDR1 PRHDT and CDR2 FYEKMQ (reference sequence). Trimming stripped 4 bases from V and 4 bases from J, with 14 bases between. The CDR3 region is CASSSRQLLYEQYF. The DNA for the CDR3 is TGTGCCAGCAGCTCAAGACAGCTACTTTACGAGCAGTACTTC.

The J gene is TRBJ2-2, the V gene TRBV5-1, with D hard to call. CDR1 and CDR2 from the germline V gene are SGHRS and YFSETQ. V gave up 0 bases and J gave up 5 bases, with 11 bases separating them. The CDR3 runs to 15 residues. CDR3 sequence: CASSLERELTGELFF. CDR3 bases: TGCGCCAGCAGCTTGGAAAGGGAATTGACCGGGGAGCTGTTTTTT.

A single count supports this clone. This CDR3 reads CATLQTNRDRSSYEQYF. In DNA form, the CDR3 reads TGTGCCACCCTTCAGACCAACCGGGACAGGAGCTCCTACGAGCAGTACTTC. The chain recombines TRBV2 with TRBJ2-7, with 8 positions matching TRBD1. CDR1 is SNHLY and CDR2 is FYNNEI in the germline V gene. The V segment lost 10 bases and the J segment 0 bases; nucleotides outside the gene matches: 17. This CDR3 has 17 residues.

The chain couples TRBV5-1 to TRBJ2-7; TRBD1 aligns across 7 bases. V trimming: 4 bases; J trimming: 3 bases; junction bases outside the gene matches: 4. The CDR3 has 13 amino acids. The germline gives CDR1 SGHRS, CDR2 YFSETQ. CDR3 loop: CASSGGQNYEQYF. The CDR3 nucleotides are TGCGCCAGCAGCGGGGGACAGAACTACGAGCAGTACTTC.

Only one count was recorded for this clone. The same CDR3 arises from other DNA sequences in this sample as well. The V gene is TRBV19, the J gene TRBJ2-6; either TRBD1 or TRBD2 may supply D (5 bases each). Germline values: CDR1 LNHDA, CDR2 SQIVND (reference sequence). Trimming shortened V by 3 bases and J by 0 bases, and 6 bases separated the two germline ends. This CDR3 is built from 15 residues. CDR3 nucleotides: TGTGCCAGTAGTATGGGGGTCTCTGGGGCCAACGTCCTGACTTTC. Translating it yields CASSMGVSGANVLTF.

With respect to this clone: The same CDR3 is also encoded by other DNA sequences in this sample. The J gene is TRBJ2-2, the V gene TRBV2; no definite D call. Looked up from germline, CDR1 is SNHLY and CDR2 is FYNNEI. V was trimmed by 5 bases and J by 1 base, leaving 5 bases between them. This CDR3 spans 13 amino acids. The DNA for the CDR3 is TGTGCCAGCAGTCCCGGGAACACCGGGGAGCTGTTTTTT. Amino acids: CASSPGNTGELFF.

This sequence joins TRBV6-5 and TRBJ2-1; the match to TRBD1 covers 9 bases. The CDR3 spans 14 residues. After removal of 6 bases from V and 4 bases from J, the junction contained 4 bases not matched to a gene. Germline V gives CDR1 MNHEY, CDR2 SVGAGI. The CDR3 DNA reads as TGTGCCAGCAGCACCGGGACAGGGTACAATGAGCAGTTCTTC. It yields the protein CASSTGTGYNEQFF.

This sequence joins TRBV6-1 and TRBJ1-2; the D gene is possibly TRBD1 (5 bases). The CDR3 is 15 residues long. The ends were cut back, 4 bases at V and 7 bases at J, with 19 bases in the middle. Germline CDR1 and CDR2: MNHNS and SASEGT. This chain's CDR3 is CASSGLERGTRGYTF. The CDR3 region has the DNA TGTGCCAGCAGTGGCCTAGAGAGGGGTACTCGTGGCTACACCTTC.

This clone has only a few counts. The CDR3 sequence is CASSFLNTEAFF. CDR3 in DNA: TGTGCCAGCAGCTTTTTGAACACTGAAGCTTTCTTT. This rearrangement joins TRBV7-9 to TRBJ1-1; the D is unclear. Per germline, CDR1 SEHNR and CDR2 FQNEAQ (reference sequence). The CDR3 extends over 12 amino acids. V was trimmed by 3 bases and J by 0 bases, leaving 2 bases between them. The variable domain in full, completed from reference TRBV7-9 and TRBJ1-1, reads DTGVSQNPRHKITKRGQNVTFRCDPISEHNRLYWYRQTLGQGPEFLTYFQNEAQLEKSRLLSDRFSAERPKGSFSTLEIQRTEQGDSAMYLCASSFLNTEAFFGQGTRLTVV.

In nucleotides, the CDR3 is TGTGCCAGCAGCTTGCCCTACAGGGGGCAGGATAAGAACACTGAAGCTTTCTTT. Translating it yields CASSLPYRGQDKNTEAFF. This chain joins TRBV7-9 and TRBJ1-1, with 9 positions matching TRBD1. Germline CDR1 is SEHNR and CDR2 is FQNEAQ (reference sequence). The CDR3 spans 18 residues. Trimming at V came to 3 bases and at J to 1 base, leaving 12 bases not matched to a gene. Supplemented by reference TRBV7-9 and TRBJ1-1, the full variable domain reads DTGVSQNPRHKITKRGQNVTFRCDPISEHNRLYWYRQTLGQGPEFLTYFQNEAQLEKSRLLSDRFSAERPKGSFSTLEIQRTEQGDSAMYLCASSLPYRGQDKNTEAFFGQGTRLTVV.

A remark on this clone: The same CDR3 is also encoded by other DNA sequences in this sample. The chain has TRBV28 and TRBJ2-7; a possible D gene is TRBD2 (5 bases). The germline CDR1 and CDR2 sequences are MDHEN and SYDVKM. This CDR3 has 11 residues. The ends were cut back, 3 bases at V and 6 bases at J, with 6 bases in the middle. CDR3 protein: CASSFGSEQYF. The CDR3 nucleotides read TGTGCCAGCAGTTTTGGGAGCGAGCAGTACTTC.

The J gene is TRBJ1-1, the V gene TRBV5-4, with D unclear. Deletions cut 0 bases from V and 8 bases from J, with 11 bases between. The CDR3 has 13 amino acids. The V gene's germline CDR1 is SGHNT and CDR2 YYREEE (reference sequence). The DNA of the CDR3 is TGTGCCAGCAGCTTGGCGGGGTCCGCCGAAGCTTTCTTT. This gives the protein CASSLAGSAEAFF.

This clone was recorded once. This chain uses TRBV6-1 with TRBJ1-5; unclear D gene. The CDR3 has 15 amino acids. Trimming shortened V by 5 bases and J by 4 bases, and 15 bases separated the two germline ends. Germline CDR1 MNHNS, CDR2 SASEGT. The CDR3: CASSRRPVGNQPQHF. The CDR3 nucleotides read TGTGCCAGCAGTCGGAGACCAGTCGGGAATCAGCCCCAGCATTTT.

Comment on this clone: At the DNA level, this CDR3 is encoded by other sequences in the same sample as well. This chain connects TRBV6-5 to TRBJ2-7, with no clear D. Germline lookup yields CDR1 MNHEY and CDR2 SVGAGI. The ends were cut back, 2 bases at V and 4 bases at J, with 3 bases in the middle. The CDR3 is 11 residues long. The CDR3 nucleotides read TGTGCCAGCAGTTACAGGTACGAGCAGTACTTC. As protein: CASSYRYEQYF.

A remark on this clone: The identical CDR3 is also encoded by other nucleotide sequences in the sample. The CDR3 is CAWSVTGAEAFF. The CDR3 DNA is TGTGCCTGGAGTGTTACCGGGGCTGAAGCTTTCTTT. The chain carries TRBV30 and TRBJ1-1, with D uncertain. The CDR3 spans 12 residues. Germline V gives CDR1 GTSNPN, CDR2 SVGIG (reference sequence). The V gene lost 0 bases and the J gene lost 6 bases, with 8 bases spanning the gap.

V is TRBV7-9 and J is TRBJ2-4; 7 bases are a match to TRBD1. Trimming cost V 5 bases and J 8 bases; bases outside gene matches: 3. CDR3 length: 12 residues. Germline CDR1 is SEHNR and CDR2 is FQNEAQ (reference sequence). The CDR3 DNA reads as TGTGCCAGCAGCAGAGACAGGGACATTCAGTACTTC. Translated, it gives CASSRDRDIQYF.

The chain links TRBV6-6 to TRBJ1-4; tentative D call: TRBD1 (6 bases). The V and J ends lost 4 bases and 7 bases respectively, with 10 bases between them. CDR3 length: 13 amino acids. The V gene's germline CDR1 is MNHNY and CDR2 SVGAGI (reference sequence). In DNA, the CDR3 is TGTGCCAGCAGTTCAGGACAGACTGAAAAACTGTTTTTT. Its protein product is CASSSGQTEKLFF.

This clone was found once. This chain connects TRBV4-1 to TRBJ2-1; TRBD2 aligns across 8 bases. Germline CDR1 reads MGHRA; CDR2 reads YSYEKL. CDR3 size: 15 residues. Trimming took 1 base from V and 4 from J; bases not matched to a gene: 3. In DNA form, the CDR3 reads TGCGCCAGCAGCCAAGCTCGGGGGGGGTACAATGAGCAGTTCTTC. Translated, it gives CASSQARGGYNEQFF.

The V gene is TRBV28, the J gene TRBJ1-2; D uncertain. This CDR3 comprises 13 residues. The V and J ends lost 5 bases and 4 bases respectively, with 11 bases between them. Germline CDR1 is MDHEN and CDR2 is SYDVKM. The CDR3 nucleotides are TGTGCCAGCAGTCTAACACGGATCTATGGCTACACCTTC. Its translation: CASSLTRIYGYTF.

CDR3 amino acids: CASSFLTGLTTEAFF. The DNA of the CDR3 is TGTGCCAGCAGCTTTCTGACAGGGTTGACGACTGAAGCTTTCTTT. The J gene is TRBJ1-1, the V gene TRBV7-9; 7 bases line up with TRBD1. Germline V lookup: CDR1 SEHNR, CDR2 FQNEAQ (reference sequence). This CDR3 has 15 amino acids. V gave up 3 bases and J gave up 5 bases; unmatched junction bases: 9.

The chain links TRBV9 to TRBJ2-1; perhaps TRBD2 as D (5 bases). The ends were cut back, 4 bases at V and 4 bases at J, with 15 bases in the middle. The length of the CDR3 is 15 residues. Germline loops: CDR1 SGDLS, CDR2 YYNGEE. The CDR3 DNA follows: TGTGCCAGCAGCAAGCAGTCCCGGGGTTACAATGAGCAGTTCTTC. It codes for CASSKQSRGYNEQFF.

The chain joins TRBV7-9 to TRBJ2-1, with TRBD2 as a possible D gene (7 bases). This CDR3 has 15 residues. Trimming took 5 bases from V and 6 from J, leaving 17 bases between them. CDR1 and CDR2 (germline): SEHNR, FQNEAQ (reference sequence). The DNA for the CDR3 is TGTGCCAGCAGCCCCTTCGAGGGGGGGATCAATGAGCAGTTCTTC. Protein product: CASSPFEGGINEQFF.

The table lists this clone with a few counts. The chain combines TRBV29-1 with TRBJ1-2; D is possibly TRBD1 (6 bases). The germline V gene has CDR1 SQVTM and CDR2 ANQGSEA. CDR3 length equals 13 residues. V was clipped by 6 bases and J by 6 bases, with 17 bases between them. The CDR3 DNA sequence: TGCAGCGTCCGTACCCCTTCAGGGGATGGCTACACCTTC. Its protein product is CSVRTPSGDGYTF.

This rearrangement joins TRBV6-6 to TRBJ1-2; D may be TRBD1 (6 bases). The CDR3 is 13 amino acids. Germline CDR1 reads MNHNY; CDR2 reads SVGAGI (reference sequence). The V gene lost 5 bases and the J gene lost 4 bases, with 11 bases spanning the gap. The CDR3 sequence is CASSPGQTYGYTF. In DNA, the CDR3 is TGTGCCAGCAGTCCCGGACAGACCTATGGCTACACCTTC.

V gene TRBV28 combines with J gene TRBJ2-3; D perhaps matches TRBD2 (7 bases). The V gene lost 4 bases and the J gene lost 6 bases, with 14 bases spanning the gap. The CDR3 is 14 residues long. The germline gives CDR1 MDHEN, CDR2 SYDVKM. The chain's CDR3 is CASSSWGGADTQYF. The CDR3 DNA reads as TGTGCCAGCAGTTCATGGGGGGGGGCCGATACGCAGTATTTT.

The J gene is TRBJ2-1, the V gene TRBV11-2, with 15 bases identical to TRBD2. With V trimmed by 1 base and J by 5 bases, 6 bases remained unmatched. This CDR3 spans 18 amino acids. Germline V gene lookup returns CDR1 SGHAT and CDR2 FQNNGV. The CDR3 DNA follows: TGTGCCAGCAGCTTAGGGACTAGCGGGAGGGCTCTCCACAATGAGCAGTTCTTC. As protein: CASSLGTSGRALHNEQFF.

The rearrangement joins TRBV19 to TRBJ2-1, with 11 bases that match TRBD2. The CDR3 runs to 14 residues. Looked up from germline, CDR1 is LNHDA and CDR2 is SQIVND (reference sequence). The V gene end was trimmed by 2 bases and the J gene end by 8 bases; junction bases not matched to a gene: 2. CDR3 amino acids: CASSITSGSYEQFF. CDR3 coding DNA: TGTGCCAGTAGTATAACTAGCGGGAGCTATGAGCAGTTCTTC.

The chain uses TRBV28 and TRBJ2-5; perhaps D is TRBD1 or TRBD2 (5 bases each). V gave up 3 bases and J gave up 4 bases, with 12 bases separating them. The germline CDR1 and CDR2 sequences are MDHEN and SYDVKM. CDR3 length: 14 residues. The CDR3 region is CASSLGETRETQYF. CDR3 DNA sequence: TGTGCCAGCAGTTTGGGGGAGACTCGAGAGACCCAGTACTTC.

The rearrangement uses TRBV7-9 and TRBJ2-3, with D possibly matching TRBD2 (5 bases). Trimming took off 7 bases at V and 4 bases at J, with 9 bases between the two ends. The CDR3 is 12 amino acids. The germline CDR1 and CDR2 sequences are SEHNR and FQNEAQ (reference sequence). The CDR3 nucleotides are TGTGCCAGCAACCCGAGGGCAGATACGCAGTATTTT. Translation: CASNPRADTQYF.

The chain combines TRBV5-4 with TRBJ1-1, with TRBD1 identical over 8 bases. This CDR3 is 14 amino acids long. The J segment lost 7 bases and the V segment lost 4 bases, leaving 9 bases of the junction unmatched. Germline-derived CDR1 and CDR2 are SGHNT and YYREEE (reference sequence). This CDR3 is CASSREDREGEAFF. CDR3 in DNA: TGTGCCAGCAGCCGGGAGGACAGGGAGGGTGAAGCTTTCTTT.

The rearrangement uses TRBV21-1 and TRBJ2-1; the DNA was not used to check the table's D call, TRBD1. TRBV21-1 is deemed a pseudogene. The CDR3 length is 17 residues. CDR3 protein: CASSKPGGQQPSNEQFF. The CDR3 DNA follows: TGTGCCAGCAGCAAACCCGGCGGACAGCAGCCCTCCAATGAGCAGTTCTTC.

The V gene is TRBV23-1, the J gene TRBJ1-3; D is ambiguous. TRBV23-1 is recorded as an ORF, its role being uncertain. The CDR3 contains 15 residues. Trimming took off 7 bases at V and 3 bases at J, with 16 bases between the two ends. This CDR3 reads CASKKGTVRGNTIYF. CDR3 DNA: TGCGCCAGCAAAAAGGGAACGGTTCGTGGAAACACCATATATTTT.